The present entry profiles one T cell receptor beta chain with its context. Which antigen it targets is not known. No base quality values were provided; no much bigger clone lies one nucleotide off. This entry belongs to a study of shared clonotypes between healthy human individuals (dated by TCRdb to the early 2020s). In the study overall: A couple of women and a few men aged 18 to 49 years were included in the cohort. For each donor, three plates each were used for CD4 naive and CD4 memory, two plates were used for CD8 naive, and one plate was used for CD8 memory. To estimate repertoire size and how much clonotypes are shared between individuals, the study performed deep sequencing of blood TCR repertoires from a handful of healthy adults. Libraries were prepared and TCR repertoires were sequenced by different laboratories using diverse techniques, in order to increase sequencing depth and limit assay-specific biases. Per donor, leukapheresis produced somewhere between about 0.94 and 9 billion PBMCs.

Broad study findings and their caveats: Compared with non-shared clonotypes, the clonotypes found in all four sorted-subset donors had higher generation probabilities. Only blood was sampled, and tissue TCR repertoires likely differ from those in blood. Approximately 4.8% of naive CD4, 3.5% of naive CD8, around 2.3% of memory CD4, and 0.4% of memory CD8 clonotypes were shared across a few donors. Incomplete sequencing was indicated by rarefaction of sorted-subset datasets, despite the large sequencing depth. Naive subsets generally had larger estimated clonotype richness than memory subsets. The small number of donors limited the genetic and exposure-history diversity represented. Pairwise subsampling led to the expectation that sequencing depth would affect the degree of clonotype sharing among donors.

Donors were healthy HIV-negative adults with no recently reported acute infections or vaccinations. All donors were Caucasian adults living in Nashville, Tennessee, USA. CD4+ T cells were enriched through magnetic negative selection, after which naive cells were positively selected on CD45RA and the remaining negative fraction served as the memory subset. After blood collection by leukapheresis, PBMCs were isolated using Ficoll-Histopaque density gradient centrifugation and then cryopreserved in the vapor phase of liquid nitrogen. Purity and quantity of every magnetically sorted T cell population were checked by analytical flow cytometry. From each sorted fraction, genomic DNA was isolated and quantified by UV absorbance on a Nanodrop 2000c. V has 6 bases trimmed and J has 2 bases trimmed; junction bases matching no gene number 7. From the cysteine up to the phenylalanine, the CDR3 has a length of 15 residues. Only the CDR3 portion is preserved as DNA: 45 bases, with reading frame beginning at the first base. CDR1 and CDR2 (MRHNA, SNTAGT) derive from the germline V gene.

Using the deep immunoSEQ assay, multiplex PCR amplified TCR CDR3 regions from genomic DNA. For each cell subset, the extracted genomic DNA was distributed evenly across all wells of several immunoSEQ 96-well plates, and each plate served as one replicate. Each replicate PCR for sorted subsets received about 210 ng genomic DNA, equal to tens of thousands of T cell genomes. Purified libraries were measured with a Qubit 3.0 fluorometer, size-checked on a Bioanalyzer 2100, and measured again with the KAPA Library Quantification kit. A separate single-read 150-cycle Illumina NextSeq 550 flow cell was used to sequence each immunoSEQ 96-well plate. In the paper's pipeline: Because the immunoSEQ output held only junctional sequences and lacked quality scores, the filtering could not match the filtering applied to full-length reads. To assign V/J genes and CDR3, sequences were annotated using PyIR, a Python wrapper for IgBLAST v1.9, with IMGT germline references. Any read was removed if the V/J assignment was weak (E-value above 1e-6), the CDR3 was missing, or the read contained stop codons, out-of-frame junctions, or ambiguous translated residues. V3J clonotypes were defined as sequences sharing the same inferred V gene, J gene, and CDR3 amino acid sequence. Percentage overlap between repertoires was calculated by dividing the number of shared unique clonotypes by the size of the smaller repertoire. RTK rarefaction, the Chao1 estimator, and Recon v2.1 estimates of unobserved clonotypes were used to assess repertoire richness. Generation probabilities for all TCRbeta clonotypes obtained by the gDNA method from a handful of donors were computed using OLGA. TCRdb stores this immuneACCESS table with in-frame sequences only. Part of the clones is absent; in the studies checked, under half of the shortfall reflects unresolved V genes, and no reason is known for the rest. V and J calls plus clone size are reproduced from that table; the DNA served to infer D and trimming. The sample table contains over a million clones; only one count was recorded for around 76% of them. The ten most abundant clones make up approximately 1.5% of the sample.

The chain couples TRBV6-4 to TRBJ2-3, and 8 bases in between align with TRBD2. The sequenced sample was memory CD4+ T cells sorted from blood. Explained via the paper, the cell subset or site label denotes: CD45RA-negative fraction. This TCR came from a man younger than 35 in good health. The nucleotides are TGTGCCAGCAGCTGGGCGGGAGGAGACACAGATACGCAGTATTTT. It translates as CASSWAGGDTDTQYF.